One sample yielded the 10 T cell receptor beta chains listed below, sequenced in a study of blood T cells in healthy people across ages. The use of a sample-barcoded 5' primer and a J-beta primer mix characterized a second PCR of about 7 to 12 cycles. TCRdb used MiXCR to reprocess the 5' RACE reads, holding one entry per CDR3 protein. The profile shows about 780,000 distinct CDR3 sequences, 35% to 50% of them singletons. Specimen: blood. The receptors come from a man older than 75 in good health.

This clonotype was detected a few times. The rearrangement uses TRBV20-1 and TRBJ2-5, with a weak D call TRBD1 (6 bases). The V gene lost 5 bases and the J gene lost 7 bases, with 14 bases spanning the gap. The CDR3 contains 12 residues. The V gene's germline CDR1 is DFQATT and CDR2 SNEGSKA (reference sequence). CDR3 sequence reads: CSAPGQPGTQYF. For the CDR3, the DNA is TGCAGTGCTCCGGGACAACCGGGGACCCAGTACTTC.

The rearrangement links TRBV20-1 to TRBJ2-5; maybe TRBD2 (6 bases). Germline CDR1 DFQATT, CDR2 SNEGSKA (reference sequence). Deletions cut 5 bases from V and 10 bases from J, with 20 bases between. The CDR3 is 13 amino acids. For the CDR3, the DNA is TGCAGTGCTGCCTCCGGGACCGGGGGTGGCCAGTACTTC. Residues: CSAASGTGGGQYF.

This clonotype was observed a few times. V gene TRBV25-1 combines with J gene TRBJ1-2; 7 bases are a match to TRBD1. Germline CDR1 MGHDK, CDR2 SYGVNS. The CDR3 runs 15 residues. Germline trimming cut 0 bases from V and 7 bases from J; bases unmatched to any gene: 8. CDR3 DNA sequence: TGTGCCAGCAGTGAATACAGGGGGGGTGTAGGTGGCTACACCTTC. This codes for CASSEYRGGVGGYTF.

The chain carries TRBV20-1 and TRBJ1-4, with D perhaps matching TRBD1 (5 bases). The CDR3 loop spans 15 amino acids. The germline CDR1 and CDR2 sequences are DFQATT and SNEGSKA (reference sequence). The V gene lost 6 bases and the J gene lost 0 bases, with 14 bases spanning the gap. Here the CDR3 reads CSATGAAATNEKLFF. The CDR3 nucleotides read TGCAGTGCCACCGGGGCGGCAGCAACTAATGAAAAACTGTTTTTT.

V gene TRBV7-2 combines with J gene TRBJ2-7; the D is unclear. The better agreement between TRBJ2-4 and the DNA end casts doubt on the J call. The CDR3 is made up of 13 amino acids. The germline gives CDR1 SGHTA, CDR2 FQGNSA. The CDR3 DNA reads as TGTGCCAGCAGCGCCAGCACCTGGGACATTCAGTACTTC. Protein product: CASSASTWDIQYF.

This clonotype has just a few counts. The CDR3 protein is CASSLDLSGISTDTQYF. For the CDR3, the DNA is TGTGCCAGCAGCTTAGATCTATCCGGGATAAGCACAGATACGCAGTATTTT. V is TRBV11-2 and J is TRBJ2-3, with D possibly TRBD2 on 5 matching bases. Trimming pared 0 bases from V and 0 bases from J, leaving 13 bases between. The CDR3 runs to 17 residues. CDR1 and CDR2 (germline): SGHAT, FQNNGV.

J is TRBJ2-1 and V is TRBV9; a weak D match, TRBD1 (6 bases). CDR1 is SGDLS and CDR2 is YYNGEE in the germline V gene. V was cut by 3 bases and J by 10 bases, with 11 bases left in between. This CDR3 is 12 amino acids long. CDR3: CASSAFGGEQFF. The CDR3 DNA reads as TGTGCCAGCAGCGCGTTTGGGGGCGAGCAGTTCTTC.

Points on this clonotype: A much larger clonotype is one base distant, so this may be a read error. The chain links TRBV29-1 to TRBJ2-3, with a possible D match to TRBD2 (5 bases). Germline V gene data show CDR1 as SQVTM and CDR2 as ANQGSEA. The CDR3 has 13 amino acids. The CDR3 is CSGTLAATDMQYF. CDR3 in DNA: TGCAGCGGGACTCTAGCAGCCACAGATATGCAGTATTTT.

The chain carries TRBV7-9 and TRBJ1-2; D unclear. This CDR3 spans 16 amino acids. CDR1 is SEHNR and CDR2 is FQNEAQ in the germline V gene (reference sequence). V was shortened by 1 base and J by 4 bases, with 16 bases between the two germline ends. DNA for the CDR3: TGTGCCAGCAGCTTAGACGGGCAGCCTTCCCTCTATGGCTACACCTTC. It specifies CASSLDGQPSLYGYTF.

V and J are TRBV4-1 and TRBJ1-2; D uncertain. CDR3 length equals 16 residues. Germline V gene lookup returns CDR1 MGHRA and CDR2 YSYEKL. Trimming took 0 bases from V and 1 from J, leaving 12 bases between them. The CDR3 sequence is CASSQDLRKFNYGYTF. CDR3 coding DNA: TGCGCCAGCAGCCAAGATCTGAGGAAGTTTAACTATGGCTACACCTTC.